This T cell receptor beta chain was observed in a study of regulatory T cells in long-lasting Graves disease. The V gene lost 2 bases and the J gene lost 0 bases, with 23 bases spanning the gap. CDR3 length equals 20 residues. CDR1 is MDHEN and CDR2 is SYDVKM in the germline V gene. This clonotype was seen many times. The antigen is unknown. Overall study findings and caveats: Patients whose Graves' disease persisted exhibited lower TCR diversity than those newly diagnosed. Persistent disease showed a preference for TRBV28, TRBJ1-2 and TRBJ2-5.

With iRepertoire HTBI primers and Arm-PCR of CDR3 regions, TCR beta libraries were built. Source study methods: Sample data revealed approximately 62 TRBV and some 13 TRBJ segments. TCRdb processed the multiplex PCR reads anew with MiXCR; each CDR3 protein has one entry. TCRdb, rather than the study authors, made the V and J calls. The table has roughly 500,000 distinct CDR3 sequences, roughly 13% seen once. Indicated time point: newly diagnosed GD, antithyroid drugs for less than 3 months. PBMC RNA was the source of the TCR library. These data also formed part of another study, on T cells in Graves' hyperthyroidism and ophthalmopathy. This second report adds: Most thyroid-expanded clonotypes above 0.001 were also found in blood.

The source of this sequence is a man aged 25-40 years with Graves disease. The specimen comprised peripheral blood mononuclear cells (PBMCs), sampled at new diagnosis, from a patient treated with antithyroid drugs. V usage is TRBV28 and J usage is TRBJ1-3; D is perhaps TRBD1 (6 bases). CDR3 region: CASSLPLLARGATSGNTIYF. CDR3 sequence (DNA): TGTGCCAGCAGTTTACCCCTTCTAGCAAGGGGGGCCACCTCTGGAAACACCATATATTTT.